This T cell receptor (beta chain) was identified in a study of cytomegalovirus exposure and HLA in healthy donors. General study results and limits: High sensitivity and specificity were reportedly achieved when the classifier diagnosed cytomegalovirus status. The study put 150 to 200 TCR beta chains on its list as cytomegalovirus-associated.

Germline assignment: CDR1 MNHNS and CDR2 SASEGT. The V segment lost 8 bases and the J segment 4 bases; nucleotides outside the gene matches: 12. The CDR3 consists of 15 residues. 60 Vbeta and 13 Jbeta primers were used in PCR. TCRdb's copy holds only in-frame clones and misses some; the assay was immunoSEQ multiplex PCR. This repertoire shows 110,000 or so clones, 74% found once; its top ten account for more than 3.5%. All the people who gave samples were healthy bone marrow donors. To note about this clone: No antigen is known for it.

Sequencing used PBMCs. V usage is TRBV6-1 and J usage is TRBJ2-5; 8 bases line up with TRBD2. This clonotype originated in a woman aged 40 to 49 in good health and CMV-seropositive. In DNA form, the CDR3 reads TGTGCCAGCCACGAACCCGGGACTAGGAGAGAGACCCAGTACTTC. It codes for CASHEPGTRRETQYF.